One and the same sample provided the 20 T cell receptor beta chains below, sequenced in a study of control samples from healthy donors and cancer patients (TCRdb year 2020). The library came from the immunoSEQ multiplex PCR assay. In its TCRdb copy, this immuneACCESS table keeps in-frame sequences only and misses some clones. Where compared with another copy, unresolved V genes explain less than half of these, and the others have no known cause. This sample lists 250,000 to 300,000 clones; roughly 82% were detected once. The ten largest clones capture about an eighth of the sample. Sequencing input: PBMCs. Every receptor here comes from a woman between 55 and 75 years old with lung cancer.

This sequence joins TRBV2 and TRBJ2-3, with TRBD2 identical over 7 bases. V gave up 1 base and J gave up 1 base; unmatched junction bases: 5. The CDR3 has 16 residues. The germline V gene encodes CDR1 SNHLY and CDR2 FYNNEI. Written as DNA, the CDR3 is TGTGCCAGCAGTGAAGTTAGGGCGGGGGGCACAGATACGCAGTATTTT. As protein: CASSEVRAGGTDTQYF.

This chain uses TRBV10-3 with TRBJ2-7, with D possibly matching TRBD2 (6 bases). Trimming removed 10 bases from V and 0 bases from J, with 19 bases in between. The length of the CDR3 is 15 residues. Per germline, CDR1 ENHRY and CDR2 SYGVKD. For the CDR3, the DNA is TGTGCCACCAGCATAGGGGAGGAAGGCTCCTACGAGCAGTACTTC. This gives the protein CATSIGEEGSYEQYF.

The chain recombines TRBV5-1 with TRBJ1-4; 9 bases line up with TRBD1. CDR3 length: 16 residues. CDR1 and CDR2 from the germline V gene are SGHRS and YFSETQ. V was clipped by 7 bases and J by 0 bases; unmatched bases: 7. The CDR3 here is CASSGQGPSTNEKLFF. The CDR3 DNA sequence: TGCGCCAGCTCGGGACAGGGCCCATCAACTAATGAAAAACTGTTTTTT.

The chain combines TRBV19 with TRBJ2-1; no firm D call. Germline values: CDR1 LNHDA, CDR2 SQIVND (reference sequence). CDR3 length: 16 residues. V lost 1 base, J lost 0 bases, and 10 bases lay in between. CDR3 bases: TGTGCCAGTAGTATAGGACGAGTGCGCTCCTACAATGAGCAGTTCTTC. It encodes CASSIGRVRSYNEQFF.

The table lists this clone with a count of one. The chain recombines TRBV7-9 with TRBJ1-6; the match to TRBD1 covers 7 bases. J gave up 0 bases and V 5 bases, and 4 bases lay outside the gene matches. Germline V CDR1 and CDR2: SEHNR, FQNEAQ (reference sequence). The CDR3 loop spans 16 amino acids. CDR3 nucleotides: TGTGCCAGCAGCCCGGCAGGGGGCTCCTATAATTCACCCCTCCACTTT. Protein: CASSPAGGSYNSPLHF.

CDR3 in DNA: TGTGCCAGCAGCCCGGCAACAAACTATGGCTACACCTTC. This encodes CASSPATNYGYTF. The chain joins TRBV3-1 (or the pseudogene TRBV3-2) to TRBJ1-2; D uncertain. The CDR3 has 13 residues. V lost 4 bases and J lost 2, with 8 bases in between. Looked up from germline, CDR1 is LGHDT and CDR2 is YNNKEL (reference sequence).

The CDR3 bases are TGTGCCAGCATCATCCAGACAGGGACCGATGGCTACACCTTC. This encodes CASIIQTGTDGYTF. The chain employs TRBV2 and TRBJ1-2; 7 bases agree with TRBD1. V dropped 7 bases and J dropped 6; count of bases not matched to a gene: 11. Germline assignment: CDR1 SNHLY and CDR2 FYNNEI. The CDR3 is 14 amino acids.

This clone has just a few counts. This chain connects TRBV5-1 to TRBJ1-5, with D unresolved. Trimming cost V 0 bases and J 7 bases, with 11 bases left between them. The CDR3 extends over 14 amino acids. Germline V gene data show CDR1 as SGHRS and CDR2 as YFSETQ. CDR3 bases: TGCGCCAGCAGCTTGGGCGAACAAGGGCAGCCCCAGCATTTT. Translation: CASSLGEQGQPQHF.

The genes are TRBV11-2 and TRBJ2-3, with D possibly being TRBD2 (6 bases). In germline, CDR1 is SGHAT, CDR2 FQNNGV. This CDR3 has 18 residues. V gave up 4 bases and J gave up 0 bases, with 20 bases separating them. The CDR3 nucleotides read TGTGCCAGCAGCTCCCTTCAGGGACGCGGGGCAAGCACAGATACGCAGTATTTT. As protein: CASSSLQGRGASTDTQYF. The whole variable domain, filled in from reference TRBV11-2 and TRBJ2-3, reads EAGVAQSPRYKIIEKRQSVAFWCNPISGHATLYWYQQILGQGPKLLIQFQNNGVVDDSQLPKDRFSAERLKGVDSTLKIQPAKLEDSAVYLCASSSLQGRGASTDTQYFGPGTRLTVL.

The chain combines TRBV10-1 with TRBJ2-1; D not resolved. Germline V CDR1 and CDR2: WNHNN, SYGVQD (reference sequence). The CDR3 extends over 13 amino acids. V was shortened by 4 bases and J by 4 bases, with 8 bases between the two germline ends. The CDR3 spells CASSADSYNEQFF. CDR3 nucleotides: TGCGCCAGCAGTGCTGACTCGTACAATGAGCAGTTCTTC.

This chain connects TRBV19 to TRBJ1-1, with TRBD1 identical over 9 bases. Per germline, CDR1 LNHDA and CDR2 SQIVND (reference sequence). This CDR3 has 13 amino acids. The trim removed 8 bases at V and 6 bases at J, leaving 7 bases unmatched. CDR3 nucleotide sequence: TGTGCCAGTCTGCCGGGACAGGGATCTGAAGCTTTCTTT. Translation: CASLPGQGSEAFF.

The genes are TRBV27 and TRBJ1-5, with D hard to call. The CDR3 totals 15 residues. V was clipped by 5 bases and J by 1 base, with 12 bases between them. Germline loops: CDR1 MNHEY, CDR2 SMNVEV (reference sequence). CDR3 coding DNA: TGTGCCAGCAGTAGTGACCAGATAAGCAATCAGCCCCAGCATTTT. This gives the protein CASSSDQISNQPQHF.

V gene TRBV18 combines with J gene TRBJ1-1; 9 nucleotides line up with TRBD1. The germline V gene has CDR1 KGHSH and CDR2 LQKENI. The CDR3 runs to 13 residues. V lost 5 bases and J lost 8; bases outside the gene matches: 6. CDR3 loop: CASSRDRVSEAFF. The CDR3 coding sequence is TGTGCCAGCTCAAGGGACAGGGTTTCCGAAGCTTTCTTT.

V usage is TRBV27 and J usage is TRBJ2-7; 10 bases match TRBD1. CDR1 and CDR2 from the germline V gene are MNHEY and SMNVEV (reference sequence). The CDR3 totals 15 residues. Trimming removed 5 bases from V and 2 bases from J; junction bases left unmatched: 6. The CDR3, as DNA: TGTGCCAGCAGTCCCCGGGACAGGGGTACCTACGAGCAGTACTTC. Protein product: CASSPRDRGTYEQYF.

A single count supports this clone. This chain joins TRBV5-1 and TRBJ1-1; no reliable D call. Germline CDR1 is SGHRS and CDR2 is YFSETQ. This CDR3 contains 13 residues. Deletions cut 2 bases from V and 3 bases from J, with 8 bases between. The CDR3 here is CASSLGLHTEAFF. The DNA of the CDR3 is TGCGCCAGCAGCTTAGGACTACACACTGAAGCTTTCTTT.

The chain is built from TRBV18 and TRBJ2-2; D is perhaps TRBD1 (5 bases). V lost 5 bases and J lost 5, with 12 bases in between. The germline gives CDR1 KGHSH, CDR2 LQKENI. This CDR3 spans 14 amino acids. This CDR3 is CASSALQGTGELFF. In DNA form, the CDR3 reads TGTGCCAGCTCAGCCCTCCAGGGAACCGGGGAGCTGTTTTTT.

This chain joins TRBV6-5 and TRBJ1-6; a weak D match, TRBD1 (6 bases). CDR3 length equals 14 residues. Per germline, CDR1 MNHEY and CDR2 SVGAGI. Between the trimmed V and J ends, which lost 5 bases and 7 bases, there was a span of 12 bases. The CDR3 DNA follows: TGTGCCAGCAGTCCCGGGACACTAAATTCACCCCTCCACTTT. Protein sequence: CASSPGTLNSPLHF.

This clone has just one count. V gene TRBV5-1 combines with J gene TRBJ1-1; TRBD1 might be the D (6 bases). The CDR3 runs to 15 residues. The germline CDR1 and CDR2 sequences are SGHRS and YFSETQ. The V and J ends lost 4 bases and 1 base respectively, with 14 bases between them. In DNA form, the CDR3 reads TGCGCCAGCAGCCCCGGACAGAAAAAGAACACTGAAGCTTTCTTT. Protein product: CASSPGQKKNTEAFF. The full variable domain, with the rest looked up from reference TRBV5-1 and TRBJ1-1, is KAGVTQTPRYLIKTRGQQVTLSCSPISGHRSVSWYQQTPGQGLQFLFEYFSETQRNKGNFPGRFSGRQFSNSRSEMNVSTLELGDSALYLCASSPGQKKNTEAFFGQGTRLTVV.

The chain has TRBV6-1 and TRBJ2-3; a possible D gene is TRBD2 (6 bases). Germline lookup yields CDR1 MNHNS and CDR2 SASEGT. The V and J ends lost 1 base and 9 bases respectively, with 8 bases between them. The CDR3 has 12 amino acids. DNA of the CDR3: TGTGCCAGCAGTGAAGTTGGGAGGACGCAGTATTTT. Translating gives CASSEVGRTQYF.

In DNA form, the CDR3 reads TGTGCCAGCGGAACAGGGATCACCTATGGCTACACCTTC. This codes for CASGTGITYGYTF. This chain links TRBV6-5 with TRBJ1-2; TRBD1 might be the D (6 bases). This CDR3 region has 13 residues. Deletions cut 8 bases from V and 4 bases from J, with 14 bases between. CDR1 is MNHEY and CDR2 is SVGAGI in the germline V gene.